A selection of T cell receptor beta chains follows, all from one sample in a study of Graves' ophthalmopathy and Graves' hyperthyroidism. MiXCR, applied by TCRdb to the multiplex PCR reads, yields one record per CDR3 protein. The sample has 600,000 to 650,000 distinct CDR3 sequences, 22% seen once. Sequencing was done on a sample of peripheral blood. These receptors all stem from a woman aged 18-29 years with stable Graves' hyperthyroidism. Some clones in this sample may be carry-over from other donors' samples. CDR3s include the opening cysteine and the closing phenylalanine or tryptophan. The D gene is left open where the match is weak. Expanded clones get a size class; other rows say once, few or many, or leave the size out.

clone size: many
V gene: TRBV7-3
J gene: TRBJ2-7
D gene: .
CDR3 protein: CASSLIAGTPYEQYF
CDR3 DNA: TGTGCCAGCAGCTTAATCGCGGGGACGCCCTACGAGCAGTACTTC

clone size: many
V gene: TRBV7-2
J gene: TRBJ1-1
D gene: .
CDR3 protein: CASSRQARNTEAFF
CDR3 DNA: TGTGCCAGCAGCCGACAGGCAAGGAACACTGAAGCTTTCTTT

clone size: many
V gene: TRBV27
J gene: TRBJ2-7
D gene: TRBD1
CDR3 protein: CASSPDEGAQVHYEQYF
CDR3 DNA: TGTGCCAGCAGTCCGGACGAGGGGGCTCAAGTTCACTACGAGCAGTACTTC

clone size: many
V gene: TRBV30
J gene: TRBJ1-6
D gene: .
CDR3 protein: CAWRGETNSPLHF
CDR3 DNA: TGTGCCTGGAGGGGTGAGACGAATTCACCCCTCCACTTT

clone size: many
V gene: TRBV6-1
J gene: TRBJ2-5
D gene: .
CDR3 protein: CASSERILETQYF
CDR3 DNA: TGTGCCAGCAGTGAAAGGATCCTGGAGACCCAGTACTTC

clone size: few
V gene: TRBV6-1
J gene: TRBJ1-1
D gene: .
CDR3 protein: CASSPVQYTDAFF
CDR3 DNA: TGTGCCAGCAGTCCGGTACAGTACACTGATGCTTTCTTT

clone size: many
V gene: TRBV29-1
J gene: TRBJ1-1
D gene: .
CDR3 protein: CSAFGVGDTEAFF
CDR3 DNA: TGCAGCGCCTTTGGGGTAGGTGACACTGAAGCTTTCTTT

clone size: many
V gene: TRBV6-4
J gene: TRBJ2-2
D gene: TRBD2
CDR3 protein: CASSRGREVGELFF
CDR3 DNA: TGTGCCAGCAGTCGCGGGAGAGAGGTCGGGGAGCTGTTTTTT

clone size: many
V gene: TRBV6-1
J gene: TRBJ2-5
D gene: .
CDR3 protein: CASSVYLGSDQETQYF
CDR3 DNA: TGTGCCAGCAGTGTCTACCTAGGGAGTGATCAAGAGACCCAGTACTTC

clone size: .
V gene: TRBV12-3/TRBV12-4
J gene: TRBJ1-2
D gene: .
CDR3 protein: CASSFSAIYGYTF
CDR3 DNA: TGTGCCAGCAGTTTTTCGGCGATATACGGCTACACCTTC

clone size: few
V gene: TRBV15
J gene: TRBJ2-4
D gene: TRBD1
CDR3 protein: CATSTDRGRNIQYF
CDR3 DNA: TGTGCCACCAGCACAGACAGGGGGCGGAACATTCAGTACTTC

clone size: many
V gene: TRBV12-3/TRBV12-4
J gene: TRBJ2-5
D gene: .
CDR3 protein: CASSPSAVRAGETQYF
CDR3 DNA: TGTGCCAGCAGTCCGTCTGCGGTGAGGGCCGGAGAGACCCAGTACTTC

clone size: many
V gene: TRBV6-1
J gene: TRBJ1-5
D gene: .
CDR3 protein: CASSDGPSNQPQHF
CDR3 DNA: TGTGCCAGCAGTGACGGGCCGTCCAATCAGCCCCAGCATTTT

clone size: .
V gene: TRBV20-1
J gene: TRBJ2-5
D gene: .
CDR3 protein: CSARDLWVETQYF
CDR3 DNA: TGCAGTGCTAGAGATCTTTGGGTGGAGACCCAGTACTTC

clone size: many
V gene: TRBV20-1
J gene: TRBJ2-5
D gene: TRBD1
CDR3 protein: CRGDRQETQYF
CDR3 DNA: TGCAGAGGGGACAGACAAGAGACCCAGTACTTC

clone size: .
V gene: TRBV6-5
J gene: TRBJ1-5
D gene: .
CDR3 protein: CASSYSGAQPQHF
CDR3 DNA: TGTGCCAGCAGTTACTCTGGGGCTCAGCCCCAGCATTTT

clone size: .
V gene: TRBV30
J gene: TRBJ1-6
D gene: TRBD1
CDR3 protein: CAWDSTGDNSPLHF
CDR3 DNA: TGTGCCTGGGATTCGACAGGGGATAATTCACCCCTCCACTTT

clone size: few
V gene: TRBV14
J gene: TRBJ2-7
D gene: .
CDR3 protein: CASSQDWVGPYEQYF
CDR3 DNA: TGTGCCAGCAGCCAAGATTGGGTGGGGCCCTACGAGCAGTACTTC

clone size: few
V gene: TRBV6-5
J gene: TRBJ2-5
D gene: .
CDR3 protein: CASSYSMEVETQYF
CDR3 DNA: TGTGCCAGCAGTTACTCGATGGAAGTCGAGACCCAGTACTTC

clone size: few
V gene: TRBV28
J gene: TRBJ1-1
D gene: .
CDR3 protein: CASSLTARSNTEAFF
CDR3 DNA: TGTGCCAGCAGTTTGACAGCCAGATCGAACACTGAAGCTTTCTTT

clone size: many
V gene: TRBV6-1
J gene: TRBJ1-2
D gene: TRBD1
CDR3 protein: CASSEAGTGEGGKGYTF
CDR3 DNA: TGTGCCAGCAGTGAAGCCGGTACAGGGGAGGGCGGAAAGGGCTACACCTTC

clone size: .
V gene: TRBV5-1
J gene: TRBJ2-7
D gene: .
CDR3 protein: CASSGGGNEQYF
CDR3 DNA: TGCGCCAGCAGCGGTGGGGGCAACGAGCAGTACTTC

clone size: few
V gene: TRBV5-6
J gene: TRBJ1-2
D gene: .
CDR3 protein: CASSYRNGYTF
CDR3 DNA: TGTGCCAGCAGCTACCGTAATGGCTACACCTTC

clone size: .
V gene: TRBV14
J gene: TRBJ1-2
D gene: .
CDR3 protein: CASSRPITSGYTF
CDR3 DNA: TGTGCCAGCAGCAGACCCATAACGAGCGGCTACACCTTC

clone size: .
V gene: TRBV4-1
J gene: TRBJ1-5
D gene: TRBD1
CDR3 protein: CASSQGTGGLQPQHF
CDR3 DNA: TGCGCCAGCAGCCAAGGGACAGGGGGCCTTCAGCCCCAGCATTTT